This T cell receptor beta chain was captured by sequencing in a study of T cell changes during pregnancy in multiple sclerosis. The CDR3 length is 15 residues. Germline CDR1 reads LGHNA; CDR2 reads YSLEER. V was pared by 0 bases and J by 0 bases, with 9 bases between. The repertoire was sequenced with immunoSEQ multiplex PCR; TCRdb's copy has only in-frame clones and lacks some. The sample carries 60,000 to 85,000 clones, about 95% recorded once. The V and J genes are TRBV4-3 and TRBJ2-7, with a tentative D call TRBD2 (5 bases). The source of this sequence is a female donor with multiple sclerosis, enrolled in a pregnancy study. The specimen comprised peripheral blood, sampled in the third trimester of pregnancy. CDR3 in amino acids: CASSQDEGSSYEQYF. Here the CDR3 DNA reads TGCGCCAGCAGCCAAGACGAGGGTAGCTCCTACGAGCAGTACTTC.